This T cell receptor beta chain was observed in a study of CD8 T cells in ankylosing spondylitis. There are a few counts of this clonotype. The antigen remains undetermined. TCRdb independently ran MiXCR on the 5' RACE reads; one entry per CDR3 protein. Found here are more than 650,000 distinct CDR3 sequences, about 10% of them singletons; the top ten hold approximately 0.46%. Notes on the study in general: Reportedly, significant enrichment of disease-linked clones occurred in matched ankylosing spondylitis synovial fluid. Seemingly distinctive of ankylosing spondylitis blood was a TCR beta motif formed by eight highly homologous variants.

The V gene end was trimmed by 3 bases and the J gene end by 0 bases; junction bases not matched to a gene: 2. The germline V gene encodes CDR1 DFQATT and CDR2 SNEGSKA (reference sequence). This CDR3 region has 15 residues. The source of this sequence is a male donor with ankylosing spondylitis. Sequencing was carried out using blood, either unsorted or a sorted T cell fraction (not recorded which). V usage is TRBV20-1 and J usage is TRBJ2-1; TRBD2 aligns across 10 bases. CDR3 region: CSASTSGVSYNEQFF. The DNA for the CDR3 is TGCAGTGCTAGCACTAGCGGGGTCTCCTACAATGAGCAGTTCTTC.